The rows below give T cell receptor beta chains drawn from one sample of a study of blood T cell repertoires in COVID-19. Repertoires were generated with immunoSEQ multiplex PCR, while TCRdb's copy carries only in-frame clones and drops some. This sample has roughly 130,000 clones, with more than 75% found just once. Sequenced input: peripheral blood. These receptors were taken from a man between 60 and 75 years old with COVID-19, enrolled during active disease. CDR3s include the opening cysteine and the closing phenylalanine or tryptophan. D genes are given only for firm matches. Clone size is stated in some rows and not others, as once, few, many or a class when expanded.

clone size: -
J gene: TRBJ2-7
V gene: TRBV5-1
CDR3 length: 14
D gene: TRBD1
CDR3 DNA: TGCGCCAGCAGCCCCGGGACAGGGGGCAACGAGCAGTACTTC
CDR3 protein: CASSPGTGGNEQYF

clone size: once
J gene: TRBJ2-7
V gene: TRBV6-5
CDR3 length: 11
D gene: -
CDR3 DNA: TGTGCCAGCAGTACAGGGAACGAGCAGTACTTC
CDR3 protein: CASSTGNEQYF

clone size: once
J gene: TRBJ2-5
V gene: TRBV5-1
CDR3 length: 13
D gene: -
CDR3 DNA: TGCGCCAGCAGCTCGACACAACAAGAGACCCAGTACTTC
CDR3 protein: CASSSTQQETQYF

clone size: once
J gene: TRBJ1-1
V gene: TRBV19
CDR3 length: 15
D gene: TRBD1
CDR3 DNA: TGTGCCAGTAGAATCCAACAGGGGCCTAATCCTGAAGCTTTCTTT
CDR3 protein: CASRIQQGPNPEAFF

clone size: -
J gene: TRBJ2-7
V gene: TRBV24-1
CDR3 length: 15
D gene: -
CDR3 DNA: TGTGCCACCAGTGATACCACAGGGCCCTCCTACGAGCAGTACTTC
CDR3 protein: CATSDTTGPSYEQYF

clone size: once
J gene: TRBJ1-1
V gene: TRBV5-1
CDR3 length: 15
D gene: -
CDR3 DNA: TGCGCCAGCAGCTTTGAGGGAGGGAAACGAACTGAAGCTTTCTTT
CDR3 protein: CASSFEGGKRTEAFF

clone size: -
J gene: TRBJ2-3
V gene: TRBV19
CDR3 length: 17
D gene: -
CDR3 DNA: TGTGCCAGTAGAGAGTCGGGGTTGAAGGCCGACACAGATACGCAGTATTTT
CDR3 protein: CASRESGLKADTDTQYF

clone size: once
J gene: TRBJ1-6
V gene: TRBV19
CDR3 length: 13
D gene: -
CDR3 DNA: TGTGCCAGTAAGAGACATGATAATTCACCCCTCCACTTT
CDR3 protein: CASKRHDNSPLHF

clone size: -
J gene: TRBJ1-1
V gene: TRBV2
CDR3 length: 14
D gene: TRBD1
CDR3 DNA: TGTGCCAGCAGTGAACCCACAGGGGCCCCTGAAGCTTTCTTT
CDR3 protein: CASSEPTGAPEAFF

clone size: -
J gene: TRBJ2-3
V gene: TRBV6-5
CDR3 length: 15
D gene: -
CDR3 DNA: TGTGCCAGCAGTTACTCACCAACTAGCACAGATACGCAGTATTTT
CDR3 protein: CASSYSPTSTDTQYF

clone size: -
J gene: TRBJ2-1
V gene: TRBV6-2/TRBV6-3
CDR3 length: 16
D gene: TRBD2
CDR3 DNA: TGTGCCAGCAGTTTAGGTTTGACTAGCGGGACTGGTGAGCAGTTCTTC
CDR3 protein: CASSLGLTSGTGEQFF

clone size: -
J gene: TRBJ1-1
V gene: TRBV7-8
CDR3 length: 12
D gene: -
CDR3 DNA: TGTGCCAGCAGCTTAGGGGAGGTAGGGGCTTTCTTT
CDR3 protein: CASSLGEVGAFF

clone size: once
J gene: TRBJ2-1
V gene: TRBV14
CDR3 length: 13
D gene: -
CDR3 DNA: TGTGCCAGCAGCCAAGAAGGGGATGGGGAGCAGTTCTTC
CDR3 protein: CASSQEGDGEQFF

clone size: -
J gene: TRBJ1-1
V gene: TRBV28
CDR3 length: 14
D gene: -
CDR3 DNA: TGTGCCAGCTCCCTCGTGAGCGGAAACACTGAAGCTTTCTTT
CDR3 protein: CASSLVSGNTEAFF